Following are 15 T cell receptor beta chains from one sample sequenced in a study of patients and donors after allogeneic stem cell transplantation. From the RT-PCR reads, TCRdb called clonotypes with MiXCR, one entry per CDR3 protein. Of 410,000 or so distinct CDR3 sequences listed, more than 15% are singletons. The sequencing input was blood, either unsorted or a sorted T cell fraction (not recorded which). The receptors stem from a human donor who was either an allogeneic HSCT recipient or a stem cell or donor lymphocyte infusion donor (not recorded which). It is not recorded whose cells these are; they may come from a transplant donor.

This chain links TRBV6-1 with TRBJ1-2; D is uncertain. The CDR3 is made up of 14 amino acids. V lost 5 bases to trimming and J lost 4 bases, with 14 bases between them. In germline, CDR1 is MNHNS, CDR2 SASEGT. The DNA for the CDR3 is TGTGCCAGCAGTCCGACCGGAGCCCCCTATGGCTACACCTTC. Translated: CASSPTGAPYGYTF.

Worth noting for this clonotype: One base away lies a much larger clone, so this may be a sequencing read error. The rearrangement joins TRBV12-3 or TRBV12-4 to TRBJ2-2, with D maybe TRBD2 (6 bases). The CDR3 is 14 residues long. The CDR3 loop is CASIPRGNTWELFF. The CDR3, as DNA: TGTGCCAGCATCCCCCGGGGGAACACCTGGGAGCTGTTTTTT.

This chain joins TRBV5-1 and TRBJ2-3, with a possible D match to TRBD2 (5 bases). V lost 4 bases, J lost 3 bases, and 21 bases lay in between. The CDR3 runs to 17 residues. In germline, CDR1 is SGHRS, CDR2 YFSETQ. Here the CDR3 DNA reads TGCGCCAGCAGCCCGCCGGGAACTTCTAGCAGTACAGATACGCAGTATTTT. This encodes CASSPPGTSSSTDTQYF.

V gene TRBV10-3 combines with J gene TRBJ1-4; perhaps TRBD1 as D (5 bases). This CDR3 is built from 14 residues. Germline CDR1 reads ENHRY; CDR2 reads SYGVKD. With 6 bases removed from V and 5 bases from J, the gap between germline ends came to 13 bases. The CDR3 sequence: CAISKIGGNEKLFF. The CDR3 DNA is TGTGCCATCAGCAAAATCGGGGGAAATGAAAAACTGTTTTTT.

The chain is built from TRBV27 and TRBJ1-3; D is unresolved. Trimming removed 7 bases at V and 0 bases at J, with 10 bases between. The CDR3 extends over 14 amino acids. In germline, CDR1 is MNHEY, CDR2 SMNVEV (reference sequence). CDR3 nucleotide sequence: TGTGCCAGCAAACTCCTAGCCTCTGGAAACACCATATATTTT. Amino acid sequence: CASKLLASGNTIYF.

The chain combines TRBV15 with TRBJ2-6; D is unclear. This CDR3 region has 15 residues. V dropped 3 bases and J dropped 0 bases, with 6 bases sitting between them. Germline V gives CDR1 LNHNV, CDR2 YYDKDF (reference sequence). The CDR3 nucleotides are TGTGCCACCAGCAGGTGGACCTCTGGGGCCAACGTCCTGACTTTC. As protein: CATSRWTSGANVLTF.

This clonotype has only a few counts. This sequence joins TRBV20-1 and TRBJ1-2, with a possible D match to TRBD1 (5 bases). The CDR3 has 12 amino acids. Germline-derived CDR1 and CDR2 are DFQATT and SNEGSKA (reference sequence). The CDR3, as DNA: TGCAGCGCCCCGGGGGGGGACTATGGCTACACCTTC. It specifies CSAPGGDYGYTF.

The rearrangement uses TRBV2 and TRBJ2-6; D might be TRBD1 (6 bases). Trimming took off 4 bases at V and 1 base at J, with 11 bases between the two ends. This CDR3 contains 16 residues. The V gene's germline CDR1 is SNHLY and CDR2 FYNNEI. CDR3 DNA: TGTGCCAGCAGTGTAGACAGGATGTCTGGGGCCAACGTCCTGACTTTC. This gives the protein CASSVDRMSGANVLTF. The full variable domain, rest sourced from reference TRBV2 and TRBJ2-6, is EPEVTQTPSHQVTQMGQEVILRCVPISNHLYFYWYRQILGQKVEFLVSFYNNEISEKSEIFDDQFSVERPDGSNFTLKIRSTKLEDSAMYFCASSVDRMSGANVLTFGAGSRLTVL.

The table lists this clonotype with a few counts. V and J are TRBV20-1 and TRBJ2-1; TRBD2 aligns across 9 bases. The trim removed 3 bases at V and 7 bases at J, leaving 7 bases unmatched. This CDR3 region has 14 residues. The germline V gene has CDR1 DFQATT and CDR2 SNEGSKA (reference sequence). DNA for the CDR3: TGCAGTGCTAGCAAAATAGCGGGAGTGAATGAGCAGTTCTTC. Translated, it gives CSASKIAGVNEQFF.

CDR3 loop: CASSFVADRGNEQYF. The CDR3 DNA is TGTGCCAGCAGCTTTGTGGCCGACAGGGGAAACGAGCAGTACTTC. The chain is built from TRBV7-3 and TRBJ2-7, with 8 bases matching TRBD1. The V segment lost 3 bases and the J segment 5 bases; nucleotides outside the gene matches: 9. The CDR3 has 15 amino acids. CDR1 and CDR2 from the germline V gene are SGHTA and FQGTGA. Drawing the rest from reference TRBV7-3 and TRBJ2-7, the complete variable domain is GAGVSQTPSNKVTEKGKYVELRCDPISGHTALYWYRQSLGQGPEFLIYFQGTGAADDSGLPNDRFFAVRPEGSVSTLKIQRTERGDSAVYLCASSFVADRGNEQYFGPGTRLTVT.

This clonotype has only a few counts. The chain has TRBV4-1 and TRBJ1-4; TRBD1 aligns across 7 bases. V dropped 4 bases and J dropped 3; count of bases not matched to a gene: 5. CDR3 length: 15 amino acids. Germline V lookup: CDR1 MGHRA, CDR2 YSYEKL. CDR3 in amino acids: CASSPSGTANEKLFF. Written as DNA, the CDR3 is TGCGCCAGCAGCCCCTCCGGGACAGCTAATGAAAAACTGTTTTTT.

This rearrangement joins TRBV29-1 to TRBJ1-4; D remains unclear. Germline CDR1 and CDR2: SQVTM and ANQGSEA. The V end was cut by 3 bases, the J end by 0 bases, with 2 bases between. This CDR3 is built from 12 residues. CDR3 nucleotide sequence: TGCAGCGTTGAGGCAACTAATGAAAAACTGTTTTTT. It codes for CSVEATNEKLFF.

The rearrangement links TRBV7-6 to TRBJ2-7, with TRBD2 identical over 13 bases. This CDR3 spans 18 amino acids. From germline, CDR1 is SGHVS and CDR2 FNYEAQ. Unmatched junction bases numbered 13, after V lost 5 bases and J lost 3 bases. CDR3 coding DNA: TGTGCCAGCAGCCCCCGACCCGGACTAGCGGGGGACTACTACGAGCAGTACTTC. Translation gives CASSPRPGLAGDYYEQYF. The complete variable domain, with remaining parts taken from reference TRBV7-6 and TRBJ2-7, reads GAGVSQSPRYKVTKRGQDVALRCDPISGHVSLYWYRQALGQGPEFLTYFNYEAQQDKSGLPNDRFSAERPEGSISTLTIQRTEQRDSAMYRCASSPRPGLAGDYYEQYFGPGTRLTVT.

This clonotype occurred a few times. The CDR3 DNA reads TGCGCCAGCAGCTTGGAGGGGGGAGCGGTAGAGACCCAGTACTTC. This sequence encodes CASSLEGGAVETQYF. The rearrangement links TRBV5-1 to TRBJ2-5; D might be TRBD1 or TRBD2, each matching 6 bases. Looked up from germline, CDR1 is SGHRS and CDR2 is YFSETQ. CDR3 length: 15 amino acids. Trimming left V 0 bases short and J 4 bases short, with 13 bases between.

This sequence joins TRBV11-1 and TRBJ1-6, with D unresolved. Trimming took off 1 base at V and 10 bases at J, with 8 bases between the two ends. The CDR3 loop spans 13 amino acids. Germline V gene sequence: CDR1 SGHAT, CDR2 FQDESV (reference sequence). In DNA, the CDR3 is TGTGCCAGCAGCTTAGATTCCGGATCACCCCTCCACTTT. The encoded protein is CASSLDSGSPLHF. Looking up the rest from reference TRBV11-1 and TRBJ1-6 gives the full variable domain: EAEVAQSPRYKITEKSQAVAFWCDPISGHATLYWYRQILGQGPELLVQFQDESVVDDSQLPKDRFSAERLKGVDSTLKIQPAELGDSAMYLCASSLDSGSPLHFGNGTRLTVT.